This TCR beta chain was captured in a study of OX40 agonist ivuxolimab in advanced cancers. About the study: An agonistic human IgG2 monoclonal antibody against OX40 (CD134) was given. Study-wide findings and caveats: Not determined was the antigen specificity of the expanded peripheral T cells. Low levels of normalized T-cell clonal expansion also appeared in some nonresponders.

As regards this clone: No antigen is known for it.

V was shortened by 5 bases and J by 5 bases, with 3 bases between the two germline ends. From germline, CDR1 is SEHNR and CDR2 FQNEAQ (reference sequence). The CDR3 is 11 amino acids. Generated by immunoSEQ multiplex PCR, the TCRdb table keeps only in-frame clones and is missing some. The data show about 46,000 clones, about 88% seen once. This chain connects TRBV7-9 to TRBJ2-2; D uncertain. The receptor comes from an adult with an advanced solid tumor such as melanoma, head and neck, liver or kidney cancer. Sample: CD4+ or CD8+ T cells sorted from blood, taken in a trial of the OX40 agonist ivuxolimab. CDR3: CASSLTGELFF. The CDR3 region has the DNA TGTGCCAGCAGCCTAACCGGGGAGCTGTTTTTT. Variable domain in full (rest from reference TRBV7-9 and TRBJ2-2): DTGVSQNPRHKITKRGQNVTFRCDPISEHNRLYWYRQTLGQGPEFLTYFQNEAQLEKSRLLSDRFSAERPKGSFSTLEIQRTEQGDSAMYLCASSLTGELFFGEGSRLTVL.